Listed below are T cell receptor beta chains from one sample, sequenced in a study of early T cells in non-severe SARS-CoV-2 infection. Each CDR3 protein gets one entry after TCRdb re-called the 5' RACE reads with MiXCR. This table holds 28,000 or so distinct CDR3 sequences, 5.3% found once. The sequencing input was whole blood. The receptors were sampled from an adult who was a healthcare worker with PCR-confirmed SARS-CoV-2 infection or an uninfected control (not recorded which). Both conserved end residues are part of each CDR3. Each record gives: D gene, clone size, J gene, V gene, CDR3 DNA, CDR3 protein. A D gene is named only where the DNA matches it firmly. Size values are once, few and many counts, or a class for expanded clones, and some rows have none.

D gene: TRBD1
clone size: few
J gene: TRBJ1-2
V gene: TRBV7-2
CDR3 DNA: TGTGCCAGCAGCTTACGTCAAGGGACAGGGGATGGCTACACCTTC
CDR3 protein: CASSLRQGTGDGYTF

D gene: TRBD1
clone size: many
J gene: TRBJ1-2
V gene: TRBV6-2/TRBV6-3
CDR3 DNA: TGTGCCAGCAGTTACGTGGGACAGCGCTACACCTTC
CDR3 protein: CASSYVGQRYTF

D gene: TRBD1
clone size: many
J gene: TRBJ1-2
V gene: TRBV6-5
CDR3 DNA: TGTGCCAGCAGTAGGGACAGAGCTAACTATGGCTACACCTTC
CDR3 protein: CASSRDRANYGYTF

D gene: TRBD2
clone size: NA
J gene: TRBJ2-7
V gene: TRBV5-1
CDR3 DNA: TGCGCCAGCAGCTTGGCAGCGGGGTCTTTGGGTGAGCAGTACTTC
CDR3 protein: CASSLAAGSLGEQYF

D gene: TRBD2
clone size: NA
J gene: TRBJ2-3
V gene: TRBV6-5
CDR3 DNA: TGTGCCAGCAGTTACGGGAGGGCCAGGGAAGATACGCAGTATTTT
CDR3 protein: CASSYGRAREDTQYF

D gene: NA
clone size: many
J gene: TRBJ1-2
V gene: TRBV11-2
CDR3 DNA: TGTGCCAGCAGCGCTAGAGCGGGAGCTAACTATGGCTACACCTTC
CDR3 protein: CASSARAGANYGYTF

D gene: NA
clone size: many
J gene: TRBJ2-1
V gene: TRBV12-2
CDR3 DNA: TGTGCAAGTCGCCCCACAGGGGGCTCCTACAATGAGCAGTTCTTC
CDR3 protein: CASRPTGGSYNEQFF

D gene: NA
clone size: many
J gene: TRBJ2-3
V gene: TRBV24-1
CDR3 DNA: TGTGCCACCAGTTGGGGCAGCAGCACAGATACGCAGTATTTT
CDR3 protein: CATSWGSSTDTQYF

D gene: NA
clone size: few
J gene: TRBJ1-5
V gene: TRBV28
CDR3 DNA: TGTGCCAGCAGTTTGGGGGGCGATCATCAGCCCCAGCATTTT
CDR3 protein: CASSLGGDHQPQHF

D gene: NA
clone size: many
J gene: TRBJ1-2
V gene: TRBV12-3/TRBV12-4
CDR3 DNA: TGTGCCAGCAGTTTCGCGGGCCGACCTATTTTCGGCTACACCTTC
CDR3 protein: CASSFAGRPIFGYTF

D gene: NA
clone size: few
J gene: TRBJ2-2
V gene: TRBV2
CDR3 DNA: TGTGCCAGCAGTGCTACAGGAGACACCGGGGAGCTGTTTTTT
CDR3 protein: CASSATGDTGELFF

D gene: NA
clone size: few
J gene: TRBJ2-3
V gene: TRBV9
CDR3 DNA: TGTGCCAGCAGCGCTTTTGGCAGGGCAGATACGCAGTATTTT
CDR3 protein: CASSAFGRADTQYF

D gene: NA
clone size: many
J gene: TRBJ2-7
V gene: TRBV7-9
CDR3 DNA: TGTGCCAGCAGCTCCCCGGGCAGGGCAGGGTACGAGCAGTACTTC
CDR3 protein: CASSSPGRAGYEQYF

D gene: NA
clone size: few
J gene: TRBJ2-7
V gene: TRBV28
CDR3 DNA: TGTGCCAGCAGTTGGGGAACCTACGAGCAGTACTTC
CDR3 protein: CASSWGTYEQYF

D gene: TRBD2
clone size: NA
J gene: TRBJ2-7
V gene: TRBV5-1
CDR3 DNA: TGCGCCAGCAGGCCCTCGGCTAGCGGGAACCACGAGCAGTACTTC
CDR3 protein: CASRPSASGNHEQYF

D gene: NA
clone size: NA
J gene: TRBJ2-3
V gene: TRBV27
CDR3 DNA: TGTGCCAGCAGTTTAGGTTCATCGTTGGGAACGAGCCTACTACCAGATACGCAGTATTTT
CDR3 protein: CASSLGSSLGTSLLPDTQYF

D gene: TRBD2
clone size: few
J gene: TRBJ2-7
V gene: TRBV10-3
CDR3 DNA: TGTGCCATCTTGGTTCCGGGAGGTCACCCGAGCACGAACCCATACGAGCAGTACTTC
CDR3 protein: CAILVPGGHPSTNPYEQYF

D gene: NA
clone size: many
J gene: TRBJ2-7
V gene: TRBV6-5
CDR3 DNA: NA
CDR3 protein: CASSSSTSGTYEQYF

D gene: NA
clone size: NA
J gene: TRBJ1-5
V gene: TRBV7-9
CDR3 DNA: TGTGCCAGCAGCTACTACAGTGTCGAGAGAAATCAGCCCCAGCATTTT
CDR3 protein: CASSYYSVERNQPQHF

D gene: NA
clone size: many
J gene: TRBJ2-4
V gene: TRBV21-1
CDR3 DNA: TGTGCCAGCAGCAACCTACTAGCCAAAAACATTCAGTACTTC
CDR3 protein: CASSNLLAKNIQYF

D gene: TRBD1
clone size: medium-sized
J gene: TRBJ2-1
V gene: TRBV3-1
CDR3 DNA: TGTGCCAGCAGCCAAGGTTTGGGACAGGGTACTTACAATGAGCAGTTCTTC
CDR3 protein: CASSQGLGQGTYNEQFF

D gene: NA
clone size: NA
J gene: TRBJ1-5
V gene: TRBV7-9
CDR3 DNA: TGTGCCAGCAGCTCCAGGGATAGCAATCAGCCCCAGCATTTT
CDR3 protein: CASSSRDSNQPQHF

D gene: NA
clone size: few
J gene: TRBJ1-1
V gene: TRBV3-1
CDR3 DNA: TGTGCCAGCAGCCAAAGAGGGGCAGGGAGGAACACTGAAGCTTTCTTT
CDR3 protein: CASSQRGAGRNTEAFF

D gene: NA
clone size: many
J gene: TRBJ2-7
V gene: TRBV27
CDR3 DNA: TGTGCCAGCAGTACCATTCCCGTTACCAATGAGCAGTACTTC
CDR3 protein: CASSTIPVTNEQYF

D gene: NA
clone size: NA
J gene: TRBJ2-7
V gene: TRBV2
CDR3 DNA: TGTGCCAGCAGTGAAAGAGGGACTCAAGAGCAGTACTTC
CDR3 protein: CASSERGTQEQYF

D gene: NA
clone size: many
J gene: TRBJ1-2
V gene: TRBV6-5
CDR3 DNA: TGTGCCAGCAGTTCGGGACCTTATGGCTACACCTTC
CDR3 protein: CASSSGPYGYTF

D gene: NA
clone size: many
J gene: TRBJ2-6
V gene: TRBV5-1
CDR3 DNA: TGCGCCAGCCGACAGGCTTACAACTCTGGGGCCAACGTCCTGACTTTC
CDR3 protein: CASRQAYNSGANVLTF

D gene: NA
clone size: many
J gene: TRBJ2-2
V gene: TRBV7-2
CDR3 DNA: TGTGCCAGCAGCGTCGGACAGACCGGGGAGCTGTTTTTT
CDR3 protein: CASSVGQTGELFF

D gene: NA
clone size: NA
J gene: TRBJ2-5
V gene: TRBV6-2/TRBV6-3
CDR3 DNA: TGTGCCAGCACGGGGCAGACCCAGTACTTC
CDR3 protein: CASTGQTQYF